The T cell receptor beta chain described here comes from a study of cytotoxic CD8 clonotypes in ibrutinib-treated CLL. Study results and limitations: Before falling back toward baseline at progression, clonality had risen at the time of ibrutinib response.

For this clone: Antigen specificity is unknown.

Here immunoSEQ multiplex PCR was the method, and the copy in TCRdb shows in-frame clones only, minus some. The sample consists of hundreds of thousands of clones, roughly 70% of them appearing once. Trimming took 2 bases from V and 10 from J; bases not matched to a gene: 5. The length of the CDR3 is 12 residues. Germline CDR1 and CDR2: GTSNPN and SVGIG (reference sequence). The clonotype was recovered from a human donor with chronic lymphocytic leukemia. This sample comprised PBMCs, obtained after 24 months of ibrutinib treatment. V is TRBV30 and J is TRBJ1-2; 9 bases agree with TRBD1. The CDR3 coding sequence is TGTGCCTGGAGTACAACAGGGGGCGCCTACACCTTC. As protein: CAWSTTGGAYTF. The variable domain in full, with the rest retrieved from reference TRBV30 and TRBJ1-2, is SQTIHQWPATLVQPVGSPLSLECTVEGTSNPNLYWYRQAAGRGLQLLFYSVGIGQISSEVPQNLSASRPQDRQFILSSKKLLLSDSGFYLCAWSTTGGAYTFGSGTRLTVV.